The clone carrying this TCR beta chain was observed a few times. Its cognate antigen is unknown. The sample originates from a study of response to subunit inactivated influenza vaccine. TCRdb independently ran MiXCR on the RT-PCR reads; one entry per CDR3 protein. The table includes 150,000 to 200,000 distinct CDR3 sequences, 9.5% to 15% detected once. General study findings and limits: There was a suggestion from the authors that each seasonal influenza vaccination recruits few new T cells.

This CDR3 has 15 amino acids. V lost 1 base, J lost 4 bases, and 13 bases lay in between. The same sample was also used in a study of T cells expressing NK-cell markers. That paper notes: UMIs accompanied the 5'RACE template switching by which TCR beta cDNA was made. Investigators obtained TCR beta repertoires from sorted CD3+CD56+NKG2C+, CD3+CD56+NKG2C- and CD3+CD56-NKG2C+ T cells. Seropositivity for HCMV was found in seven of the eight sequenced donors, with one seronegative. Dominant NKG2C+ clonotypes were found to form about 1.0-7.5% of CD8+ T cells in several donors.

Sequenced here: CD8+ T cells sorted from PBMCs, sampled about 12 days after vaccination. The genes are TRBV12-3 or TRBV12-4 and TRBJ1-1, with D perhaps matching TRBD1 (6 bases). This TCR was sampled from a man aged 45-60 years who received an inactivated influenza vaccine. CDR3 DNA sequence: TGTGCCAGCAGTTTAGGGGTAGGGGGTGGCACTGAAGCTTTCTTT. It specifies CASSLGVGGGTEAFF.